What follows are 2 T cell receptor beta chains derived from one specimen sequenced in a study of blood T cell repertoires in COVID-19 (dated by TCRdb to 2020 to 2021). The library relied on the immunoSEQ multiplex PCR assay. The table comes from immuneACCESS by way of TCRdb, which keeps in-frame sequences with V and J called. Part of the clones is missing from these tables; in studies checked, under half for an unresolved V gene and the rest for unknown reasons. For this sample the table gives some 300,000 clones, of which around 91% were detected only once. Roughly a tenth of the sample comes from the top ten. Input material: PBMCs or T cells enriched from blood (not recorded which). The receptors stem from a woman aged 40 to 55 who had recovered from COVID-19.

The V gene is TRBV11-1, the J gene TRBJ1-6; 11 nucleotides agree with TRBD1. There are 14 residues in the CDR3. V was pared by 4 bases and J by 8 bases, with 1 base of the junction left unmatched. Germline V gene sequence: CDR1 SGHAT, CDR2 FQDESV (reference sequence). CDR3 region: CASSSGQGDSPLHF. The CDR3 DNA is TGTGCCAGCAGCTCGGGACAGGGGGATTCACCCCTCCACTTT.

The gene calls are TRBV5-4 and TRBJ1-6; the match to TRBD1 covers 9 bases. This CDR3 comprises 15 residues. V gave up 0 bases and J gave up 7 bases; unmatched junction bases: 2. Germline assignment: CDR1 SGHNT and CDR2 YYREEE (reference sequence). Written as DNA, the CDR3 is TGTGCCAGCAGCTTGGGGGACAGGGCCAATTCACCCCTCCACTTT. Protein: CASSLGDRANSPLHF.